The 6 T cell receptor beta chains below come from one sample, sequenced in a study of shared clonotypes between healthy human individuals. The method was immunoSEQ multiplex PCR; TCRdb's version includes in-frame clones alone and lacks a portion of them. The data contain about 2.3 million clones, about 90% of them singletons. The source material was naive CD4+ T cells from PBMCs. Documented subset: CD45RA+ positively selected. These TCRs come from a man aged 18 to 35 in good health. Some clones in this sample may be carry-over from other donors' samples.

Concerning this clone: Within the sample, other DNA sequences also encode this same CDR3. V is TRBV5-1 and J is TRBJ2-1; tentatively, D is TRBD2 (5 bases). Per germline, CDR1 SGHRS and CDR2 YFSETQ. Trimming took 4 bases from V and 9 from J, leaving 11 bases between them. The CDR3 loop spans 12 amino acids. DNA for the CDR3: TGCGCCAGCAGCCTGGATGGAGGTGAGCAGTTCTTC. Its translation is CASSLDGGEQFF.

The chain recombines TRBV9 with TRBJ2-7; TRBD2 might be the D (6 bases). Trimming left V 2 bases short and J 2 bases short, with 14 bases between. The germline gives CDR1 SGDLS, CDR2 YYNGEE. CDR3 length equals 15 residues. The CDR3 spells CASSVTGVSTYEQYF. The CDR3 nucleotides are TGTGCCAGCAGCGTTACGGGAGTCTCCACCTACGAGCAGTACTTC.

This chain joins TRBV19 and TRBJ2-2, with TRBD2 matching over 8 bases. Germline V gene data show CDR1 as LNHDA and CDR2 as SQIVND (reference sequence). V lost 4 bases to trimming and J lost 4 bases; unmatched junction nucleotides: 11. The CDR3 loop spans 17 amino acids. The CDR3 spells CASSRLMAGGRTGELFF. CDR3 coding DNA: TGTGCCAGTAGTAGGCTGATGGCGGGGGGACGCACCGGGGAGCTGTTTTTT.

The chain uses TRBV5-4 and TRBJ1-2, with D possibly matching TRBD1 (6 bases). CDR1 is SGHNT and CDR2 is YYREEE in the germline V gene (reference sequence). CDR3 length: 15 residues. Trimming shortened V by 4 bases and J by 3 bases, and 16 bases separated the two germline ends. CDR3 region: CASSPNPGGYYGYTF. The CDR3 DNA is TGTGCCAGCAGCCCTAACCCTGGGGGCTACTATGGCTACACCTTC.

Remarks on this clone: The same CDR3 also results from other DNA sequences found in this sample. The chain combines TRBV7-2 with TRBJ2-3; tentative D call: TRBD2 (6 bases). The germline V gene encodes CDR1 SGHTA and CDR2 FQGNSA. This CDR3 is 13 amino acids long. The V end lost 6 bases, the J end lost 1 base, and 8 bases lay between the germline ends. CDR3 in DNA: TGTGCCAGCAGGGCTAGCGGCACAGATACGCAGTATTTT. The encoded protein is CASRASGTDTQYF.

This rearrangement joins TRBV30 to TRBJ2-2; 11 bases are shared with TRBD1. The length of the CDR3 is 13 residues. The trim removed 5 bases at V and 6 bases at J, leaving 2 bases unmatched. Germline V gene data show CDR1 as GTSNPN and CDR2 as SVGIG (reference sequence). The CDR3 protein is CAWGQGAPGELFF. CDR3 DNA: TGTGCCTGGGGACAGGGGGCACCCGGGGAGCTGTTTTTT.